The 13 T cell receptor beta chains below all came from one sample that was sequenced in a study of T cell responses to AZD1222 COVID-19 vaccine. TCRdb's copy holds only in-frame clones and misses some; the assay was immunoSEQ multiplex PCR. The table includes about 140,000 clones, 88% detected once. The sequences come from peripheral blood, collected 28 days after the second AZD1222 dose. These receptors came from an adult who received the AZD1222 COVID-19 vaccine.

This chain links TRBV28 with TRBJ1-6, with D possibly matching TRBD1 (5 bases). CDR1 and CDR2 from the germline V gene are MDHEN and SYDVKM. The CDR3 spans 12 residues. The V end was cut by 7 bases, the J end by 10 bases, with 11 bases between. The CDR3 region is CASNRRTSPLHF. The CDR3 DNA reads TGTGCCAGCAATCGTAGGACATCACCCCTCCACTTT.

The CDR3 sequence: CASSFQSGSWANEQFF. CDR3 DNA: TGTGCCAGCAGCTTTCAGAGCGGGAGTTGGGCCAATGAGCAGTTCTTC. The V gene is TRBV7-9, the J gene TRBJ2-1; TRBD2 aligns across 8 bases. CDR3 size: 16 residues. CDR1 is SEHNR, CDR2 FQNEAQ, per germline (reference sequence). J lost 6 bases, V lost 3 bases, and 10 bases had no gene match.

The chain uses TRBV4-1 and TRBJ2-2; 8 bases are a match to TRBD1. Unmatched junction bases numbered 8, after V lost 6 bases and J lost 5 bases. The CDR3 runs to 15 residues. Germline V CDR1 and CDR2: MGHRA, YSYEKL. CDR3 in DNA: TGCGCCAGCAGACCCGACAGGGGCGGGACCGGGGAGCTGTTTTTT. The encoded protein is CASRPDRGGTGELFF.

The chain recombines TRBV19 with TRBJ2-7; weak D call: TRBD2 (5 bases). The CDR3 runs 14 residues. Trimming took 3 bases from V and 2 from J, leaving 11 bases between them. Germline loops: CDR1 LNHDA, CDR2 SQIVND (reference sequence). This CDR3 is CASSITTGAYEQYF. The CDR3 DNA reads TGTGCCAGTAGTATCACTACCGGGGCCTACGAGCAGTACTTC.

CDR3 residues: CACDRPGNSPLHF. CDR3 nucleotides: TGTGCCTGTGACAGACCCGGGAATTCACCCCTCCACTTT. The V and J genes are TRBV30 and TRBJ1-6; the D gene is possibly TRBD1 (5 bases). Per germline, CDR1 GTSNPN and CDR2 SVGIG (reference sequence). Trimming took off 6 bases at V and 7 bases at J, with 13 bases between the two ends. The CDR3 has 13 amino acids.

CDR3 in DNA: TGTGCCAGCTCCACGTTGATGCAGGGGGCCGGGGAGCTGTTTTTT. Translation gives CASSTLMQGAGELFF. This sequence joins TRBV9 and TRBJ2-2, with TRBD1 matching 7 bases. This CDR3 region has 15 residues. CDR1 and CDR2 (germline): SGDLS, YYNGEE. The V gene end was trimmed by 7 bases and the J gene end by 6 bases; junction bases not matched to a gene: 12.

This clone was found once. The rearrangement links TRBV27 to TRBJ2-2, with 7 bases fitting TRBD1. This CDR3 spans 16 amino acids. The V and J ends lost 8 bases and 5 bases, in that order; junction bases with no gene match: 14. Germline V lookup: CDR1 MNHEY, CDR2 SMNVEV (reference sequence). The CDR3 DNA reads as TGTGCCAGCGGTGTTGGGCGACAGGGCGGAACCGGGGAGCTGTTTTTT. It is translated as CASGVGRQGGTGELFF.

Regarding this clone: The sample holds other DNA sequences that translate to the same CDR3. The genes are TRBV6-5 and TRBJ2-7; the D call may be TRBD1 or TRBD2 (5 bases each). Trimming took off 6 bases at V and 3 bases at J, with 12 bases between the two ends. Germline CDR1 and CDR2: MNHEY and SVGAGI. CDR3 length equals 13 residues. The CDR3 is CASRGDRLYEQYF. The CDR3 nucleotides read TGTGCCAGCAGAGGGGACCGACTCTACGAGCAGTACTTC.

CDR3 in DNA: TGTGCCTGGGGTCGTGGTGGGGCGAGAGAGCAGTACTTC. As protein: CAWGRGGAREQYF. The chain employs TRBV30 and TRBJ2-7; D is possibly TRBD1 (5 bases). The CDR3 runs 13 residues. The V gene's germline CDR1 is GTSNPN and CDR2 SVGIG (reference sequence). Deletions cut 5 bases from V and 7 bases from J, with 18 bases between. Full variable domain (missing parts from reference TRBV30 and TRBJ2-7): SQTIHQWPATLVQPVGSPLSLECTVEGTSNPNLYWYRQAAGRGLQLLFYSVGIGQISSEVPQNLSASRPQDRQFILSSKKLLLSDSGFYLCAWGRGGAREQYFGPGTRLTVT.

This clone was seen once. V gene TRBV6-5 combines with J gene TRBJ1-4; 8 bases agree with TRBD1. Germline V gene data show CDR1 as MNHEY and CDR2 as SVGAGI. The CDR3 loop spans 15 amino acids. V lost 7 bases to trimming and J lost 1 base; unmatched junction nucleotides: 5. The CDR3 is CASNRGQGTNEKLFF. The CDR3 region has the DNA TGTGCCAGCAATAGAGGACAGGGAACTAATGAAAAACTGTTTTTT.

In this sample, this clone turned up a few times. The rearrangement links TRBV5-1 to TRBJ2-1, with D tentatively TRBD1 or TRBD2 (5 bases each). Trimming left V 0 bases short and J 3 bases short, with 10 bases between. The CDR3 contains 15 residues. Germline CDR1 reads SGHRS; CDR2 reads YFSETQ. The chain's CDR3 is CASSLERGDYNEQFF. The CDR3 region has the DNA TGCGCCAGCAGCTTGGAGCGAGGGGACTACAATGAGCAGTTCTTC.

Concerning this clone: A read error may produce the germline difference seen at one junction end. The same CDR3 arises from other DNA sequences in this sample as well. This chain joins TRBV19 and TRBJ1-2; D perhaps matches TRBD1 (5 bases). Looked up from germline, CDR1 is LNHDA and CDR2 is SQIVND (reference sequence). The CDR3 is 13 amino acids. CDR3 DNA sequence: TGTGCTAGTAGATGGAAGGGGAACTATGGCTACACCTTC. Translated, it gives CASRWKGNYGYTF.

The chain couples TRBV11-2 to TRBJ2-1; D is undetermined. The CDR3 length is 17 residues. The V end was cut by 4 bases, the J end by 1 base, with 17 bases between. The germline CDR1 and CDR2 sequences are SGHAT and FQNNGV. The CDR3 region is CASSWRTRPGSYNEQFF. Here the CDR3 DNA reads TGTGCCAGCAGCTGGAGAACCCGACCTGGGTCCTACAATGAGCAGTTCTTC.